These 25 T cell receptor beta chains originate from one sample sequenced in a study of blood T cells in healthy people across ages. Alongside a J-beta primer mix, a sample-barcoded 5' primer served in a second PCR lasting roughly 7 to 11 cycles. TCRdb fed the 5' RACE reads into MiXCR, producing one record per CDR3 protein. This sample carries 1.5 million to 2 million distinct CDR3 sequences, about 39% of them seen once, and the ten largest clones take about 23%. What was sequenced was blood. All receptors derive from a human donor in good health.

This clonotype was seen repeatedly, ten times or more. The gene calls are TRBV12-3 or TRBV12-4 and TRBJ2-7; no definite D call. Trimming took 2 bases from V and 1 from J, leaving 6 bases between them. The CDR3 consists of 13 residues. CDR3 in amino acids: CASSLFGSYEQYF. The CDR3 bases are TGTGCCAGCAGTTTATTTGGGTCCTACGAGCAGTACTTC.

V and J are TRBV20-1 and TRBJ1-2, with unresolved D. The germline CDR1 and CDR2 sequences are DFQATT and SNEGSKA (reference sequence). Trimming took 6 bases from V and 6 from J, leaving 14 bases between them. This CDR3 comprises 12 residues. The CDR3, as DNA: TGCAGTGCCTATAGCTGGGATGATGGCTACACCTTC. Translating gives CSAYSWDDGYTF.

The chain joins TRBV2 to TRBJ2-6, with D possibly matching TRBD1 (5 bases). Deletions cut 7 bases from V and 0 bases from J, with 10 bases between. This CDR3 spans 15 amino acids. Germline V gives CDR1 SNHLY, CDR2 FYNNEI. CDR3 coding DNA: TGTGCCAGCATGAGACAGCCCTCTGGGGCCAACGTCCTGACTTTC. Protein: CASMRQPSGANVLTF. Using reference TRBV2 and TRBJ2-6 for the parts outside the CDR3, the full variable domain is EPEVTQTPSHQVTQMGQEVILRCVPISNHLYFYWYRQILGQKVEFLVSFYNNEISEKSEIFDDQFSVERPDGSNFTLKIRSTKLEDSAMYFCASMRQPSGANVLTFGAGSRLTVL.

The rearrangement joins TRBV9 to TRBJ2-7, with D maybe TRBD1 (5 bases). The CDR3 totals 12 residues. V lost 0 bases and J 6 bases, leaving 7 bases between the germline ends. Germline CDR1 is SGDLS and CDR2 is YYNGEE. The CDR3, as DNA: TGTGCCAGCAGCGTAGGACAGTGCGAGCAGTACTTC. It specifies CASSVGQCEQYF.

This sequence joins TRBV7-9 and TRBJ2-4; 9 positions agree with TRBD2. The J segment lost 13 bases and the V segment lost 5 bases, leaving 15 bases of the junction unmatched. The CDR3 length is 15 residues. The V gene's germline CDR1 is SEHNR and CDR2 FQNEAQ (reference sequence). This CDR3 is CASSHRSGGYNEQYF. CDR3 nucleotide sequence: TGTGCCAGCAGCCATCGCAGCGGGGGGTACAATGAGCAGTACTTC.

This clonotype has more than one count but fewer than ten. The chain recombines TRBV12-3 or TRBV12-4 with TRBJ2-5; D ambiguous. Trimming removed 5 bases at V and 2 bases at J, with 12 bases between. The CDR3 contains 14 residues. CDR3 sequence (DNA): TGTGCCAGCAGTGCTTATCGGTTTCAAGAGACCCAGTACTTC. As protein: CASSAYRFQETQYF.

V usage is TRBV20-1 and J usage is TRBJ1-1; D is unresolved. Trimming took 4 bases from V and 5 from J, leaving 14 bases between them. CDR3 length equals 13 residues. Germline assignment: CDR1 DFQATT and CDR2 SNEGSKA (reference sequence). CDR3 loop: CSAKLDGGTEAFF. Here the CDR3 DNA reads TGCAGTGCTAAGCTCGACGGAGGAACTGAAGCTTTCTTT.

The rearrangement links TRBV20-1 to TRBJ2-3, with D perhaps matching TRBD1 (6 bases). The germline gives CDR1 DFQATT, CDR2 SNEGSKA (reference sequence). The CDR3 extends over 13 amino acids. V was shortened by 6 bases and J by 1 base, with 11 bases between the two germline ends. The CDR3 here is CSAADSRTDTQYF. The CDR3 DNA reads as TGCAGTGCCGCGGACAGTCGCACAGATACGCAGTATTTT.

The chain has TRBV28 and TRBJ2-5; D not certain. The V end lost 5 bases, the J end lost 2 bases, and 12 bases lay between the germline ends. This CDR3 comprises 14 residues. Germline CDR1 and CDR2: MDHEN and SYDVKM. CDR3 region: CASSPALGQETQYF. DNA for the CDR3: TGTGCCAGCAGTCCGGCCTTAGGGCAAGAGACCCAGTACTTC.

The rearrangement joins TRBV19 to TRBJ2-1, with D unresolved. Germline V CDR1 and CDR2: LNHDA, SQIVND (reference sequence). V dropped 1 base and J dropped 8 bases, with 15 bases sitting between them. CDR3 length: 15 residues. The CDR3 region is CASSIVGETLDEQFF. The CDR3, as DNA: TGTGCCAGTAGTATAGTTGGGGAAACCCTAGATGAGCAGTTCTTC.

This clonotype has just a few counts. In nucleotides, the CDR3 is TGCGCCAGCAGCCAGAGTCGGTCAAGCGACGAGCAGTTCTTC. It translates to CASSQSRSSDEQFF. This sequence joins TRBV4-3 and TRBJ2-1; no reliable D call. Germline V gene data show CDR1 as LGHNA and CDR2 as YSLEER. CDR3 length equals 14 residues. The V gene lost 3 bases and the J gene lost 10 bases, with 16 bases spanning the gap.

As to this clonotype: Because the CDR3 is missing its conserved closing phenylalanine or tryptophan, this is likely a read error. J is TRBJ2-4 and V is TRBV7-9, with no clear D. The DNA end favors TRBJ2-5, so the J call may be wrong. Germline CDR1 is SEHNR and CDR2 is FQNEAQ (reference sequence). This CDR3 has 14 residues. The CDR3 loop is CASSRHNIQETQYC. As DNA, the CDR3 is TGTGCCAGCAGCCGTCATAATATACAAGAGACCCAGTACTGC.

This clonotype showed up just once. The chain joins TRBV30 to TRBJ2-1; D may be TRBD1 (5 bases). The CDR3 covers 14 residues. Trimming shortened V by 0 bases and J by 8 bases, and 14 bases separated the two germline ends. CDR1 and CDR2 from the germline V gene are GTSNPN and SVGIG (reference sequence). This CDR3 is CAWSVGQGSDEQFF. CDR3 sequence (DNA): TGTGCCTGGAGTGTAGGCCAGGGATCCGATGAGCAGTTCTTC.

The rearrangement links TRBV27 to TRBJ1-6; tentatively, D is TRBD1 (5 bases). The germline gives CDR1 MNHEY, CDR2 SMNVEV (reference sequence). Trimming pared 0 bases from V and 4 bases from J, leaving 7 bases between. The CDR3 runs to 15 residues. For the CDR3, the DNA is TGTGCCAGCAGTTTATCCAGGGAATATAATTCACCCCTCCACTTT. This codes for CASSLSREYNSPLHF.

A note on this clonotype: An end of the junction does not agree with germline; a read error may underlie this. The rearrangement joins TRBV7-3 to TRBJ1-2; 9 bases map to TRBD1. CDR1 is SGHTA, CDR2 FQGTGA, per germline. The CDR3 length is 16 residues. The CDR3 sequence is CASSLTGTGKPYGYTF. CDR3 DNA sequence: TGTGCCAGCAGCTTAACCGGGACAGGGAAGCCCTATGGCTACACTTTC.

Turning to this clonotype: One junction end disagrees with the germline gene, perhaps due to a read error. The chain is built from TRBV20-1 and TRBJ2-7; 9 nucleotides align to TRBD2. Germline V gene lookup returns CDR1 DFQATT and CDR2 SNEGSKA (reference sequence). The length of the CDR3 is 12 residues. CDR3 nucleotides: TGCAGGGCTAGCGGGGAACCCTACGAGCAGTACTTC. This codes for CRASGEPYEQYF.

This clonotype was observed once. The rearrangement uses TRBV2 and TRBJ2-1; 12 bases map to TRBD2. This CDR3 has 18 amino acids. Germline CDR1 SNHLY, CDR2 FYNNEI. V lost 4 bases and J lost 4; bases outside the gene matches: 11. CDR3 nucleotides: TGTGCCAGCAGTGTGAGGCTAGCGGGGGGGCTAGGGTACAATGAGCAGTTCTTC. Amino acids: CASSVRLAGGLGYNEQFF.

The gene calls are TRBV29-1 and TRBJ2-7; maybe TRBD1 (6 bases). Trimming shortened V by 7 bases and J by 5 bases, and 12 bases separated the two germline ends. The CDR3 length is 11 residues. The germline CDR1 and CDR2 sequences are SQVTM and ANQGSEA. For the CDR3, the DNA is TGCAGCGGCGGACAGTTCGACGAGCAGTACTTC. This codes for CSGGQFDEQYF.

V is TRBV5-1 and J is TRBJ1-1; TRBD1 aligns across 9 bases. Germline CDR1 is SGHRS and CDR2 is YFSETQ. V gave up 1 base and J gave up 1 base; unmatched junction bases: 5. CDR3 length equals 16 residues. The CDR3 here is CASSLYVDRGNTEAFF. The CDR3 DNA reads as TGCGCCAGCAGCTTGTATGTGGACAGGGGGAACACTGAAGCTTTCTTT.

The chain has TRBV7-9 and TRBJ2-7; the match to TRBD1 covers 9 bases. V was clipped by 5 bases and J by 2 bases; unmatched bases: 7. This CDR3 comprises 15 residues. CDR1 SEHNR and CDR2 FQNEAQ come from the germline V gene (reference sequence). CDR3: CASSEWDREAYEQYF. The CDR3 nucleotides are TGTGCCAGCAGCGAATGGGACAGGGAGGCCTACGAGCAGTACTTC.

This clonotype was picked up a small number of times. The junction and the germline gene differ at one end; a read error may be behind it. The DNA for the CDR3 is TGCGGCGTTGTAGGACAGGGAACTGAAGCTTTCTTT. Translated: CGVVGQGTEAFF. V gene TRBV29-1 combines with J gene TRBJ1-1, with 8 bases matching TRBD1. The CDR3 runs 12 residues. Germline V CDR1 and CDR2: SQVTM, ANQGSEA.

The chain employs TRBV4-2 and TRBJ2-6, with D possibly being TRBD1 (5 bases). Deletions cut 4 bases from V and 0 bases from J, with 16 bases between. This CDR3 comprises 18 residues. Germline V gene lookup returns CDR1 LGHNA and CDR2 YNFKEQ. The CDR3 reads CASSLSTVSLSGANVLTF. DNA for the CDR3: TGTGCCAGCAGCCTCTCGACAGTGAGCCTCTCTGGGGCCAACGTCCTGACTTTC.

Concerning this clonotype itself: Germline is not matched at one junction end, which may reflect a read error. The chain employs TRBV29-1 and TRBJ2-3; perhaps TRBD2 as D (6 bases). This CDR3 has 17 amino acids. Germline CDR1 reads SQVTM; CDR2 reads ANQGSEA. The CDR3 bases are TGCAGGGTTGGGGGGATCGGGGCCTTCGGGAGCACAGATACGCAGTATTTT. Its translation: CRVGGIGAFGSTDTQYF.

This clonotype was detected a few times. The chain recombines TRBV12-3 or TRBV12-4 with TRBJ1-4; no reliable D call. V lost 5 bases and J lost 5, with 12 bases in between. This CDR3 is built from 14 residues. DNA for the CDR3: TGTGCCAGCAGTAGAGGACTTAGGAATGAAAAACTGTTTTTT. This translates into CASSRGLRNEKLFF.

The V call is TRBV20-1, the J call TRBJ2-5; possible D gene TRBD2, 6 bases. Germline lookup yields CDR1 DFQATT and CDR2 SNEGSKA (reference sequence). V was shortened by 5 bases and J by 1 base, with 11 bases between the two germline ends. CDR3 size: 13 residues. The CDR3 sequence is CSAPRGAQETQYF. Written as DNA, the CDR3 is TGCAGTGCTCCGCGCGGGGCCCAAGAGACCCAGTACTTC.